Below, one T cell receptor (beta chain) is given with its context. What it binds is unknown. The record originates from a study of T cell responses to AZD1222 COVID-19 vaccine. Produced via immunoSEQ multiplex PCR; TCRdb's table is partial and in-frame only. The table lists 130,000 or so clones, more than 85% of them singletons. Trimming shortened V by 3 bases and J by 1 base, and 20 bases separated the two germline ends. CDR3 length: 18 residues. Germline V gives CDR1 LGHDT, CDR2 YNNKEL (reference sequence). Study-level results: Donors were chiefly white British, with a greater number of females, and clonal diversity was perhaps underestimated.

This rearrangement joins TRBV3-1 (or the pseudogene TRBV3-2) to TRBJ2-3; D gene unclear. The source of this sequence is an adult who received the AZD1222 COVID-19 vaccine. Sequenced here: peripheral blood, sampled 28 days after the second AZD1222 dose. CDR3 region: CASSQDGRSRLGTDTQYF. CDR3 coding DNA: TGTGCCAGCAGCCAGGATGGGCGTAGTAGGCTTGGCACAGATACGCAGTATTTT.